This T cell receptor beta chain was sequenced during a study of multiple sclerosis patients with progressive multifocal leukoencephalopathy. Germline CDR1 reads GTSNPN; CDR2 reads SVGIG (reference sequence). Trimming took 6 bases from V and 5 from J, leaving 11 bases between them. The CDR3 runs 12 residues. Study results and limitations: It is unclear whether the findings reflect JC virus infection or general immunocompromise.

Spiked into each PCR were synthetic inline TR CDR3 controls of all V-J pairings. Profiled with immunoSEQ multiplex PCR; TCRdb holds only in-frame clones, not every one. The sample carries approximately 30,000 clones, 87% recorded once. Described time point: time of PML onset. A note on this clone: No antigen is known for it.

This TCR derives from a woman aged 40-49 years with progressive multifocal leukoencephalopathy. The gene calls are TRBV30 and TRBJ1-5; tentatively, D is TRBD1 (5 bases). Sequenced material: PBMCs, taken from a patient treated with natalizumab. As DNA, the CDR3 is TGTGCCTGCGGGACGGTCTATCAGCCCCAGCATTTT. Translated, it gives CACGTVYQPQHF.